The present TCR beta chain was sequenced within a study of identical twins. Study conclusions and caveats: A partial confounding effect on zero-insertion analyses could come from invariant MAIT and iNKT cells. Some out-of-frame alpha sequences were shared by twins, and these showed excess low generation probability.

TCRdb reanalysed the 5' RACE reads using MiXCR and keeps one entry per CDR3 protein. Among 500,000 or so distinct CDR3 sequences listed, less than 25% were seen once. Germline loops: CDR1 KGHSH, CDR2 LQKENI. The CDR3 has 14 residues. Trimming took off 6 bases at V and 7 bases at J, with 19 bases between the two ends. The donor group consisted entirely of healthy Caucasians. Of note for this clonotype: The antigen is not known.

This same sample was also taken into another study, of T cells expressing NK-cell markers. This second report adds: A handful of donors likewise had their CD3+CD56-NKG2C+ fraction led by these clonotypes.

The sample comprised CD4+ T cells sorted from blood. J is TRBJ2-7 and V is TRBV18; a weak D match, TRBD2 (5 bases). The sequence was collected from a young woman in good health. CDR3 sequence reads: CASSPDWTSGEQYF. CDR3 DNA: TGTGCCAGCTCCCCCGACTGGACCTCGGGGGAGCAGTACTTC.